What follows are 32 T cell receptor beta chains derived from one specimen sequenced in a study of cytomegalovirus exposure and HLA in healthy donors. Assay: immunoSEQ multiplex PCR; the TCRdb copy retains only in-frame clones and omits some. Altogether 90,000 or so clones are present, 96% being singletons, with the ten largest covering over 0.7%. Specimen: PBMCs. These receptors all come from a man between 18 and 35 years old in good health and CMV-seronegative.

This clone was recorded once. The chain carries TRBV18 and TRBJ2-7; 9 bases fit TRBD2. V was clipped by 6 bases and J by 3 bases; unmatched bases: 6. This CDR3 region has 14 residues. The germline gives CDR1 KGHSH, CDR2 LQKENI. CDR3 sequence: CASSPSSGNYEQYV. The CDR3 nucleotides read TGTGCCAGCTCGCCTTCTAGCGGGAACTACGAGCAGTACGTC.

The V call is TRBV11-3, the J call TRBJ2-3; 7 bases agree with TRBD1. The ends lost 5 bases at V and 4 bases at J; junction bases unmatched: 6. The CDR3 is 14 residues long. In germline, CDR1 is SGHNT, CDR2 YENEEA. As DNA, the CDR3 is TGTGCCAGCAGCCCAGGACAGGCCGCAGATACGCAGTATTTT. Its protein product is CASSPGQAADTQYF.

This sequence joins TRBV18 and TRBJ1-2; D uncertain. Germline assignment: CDR1 KGHSH and CDR2 LQKENI. CDR3 length: 15 residues. Trimming left V 2 bases short and J 2 bases short, with 12 bases between. DNA of the CDR3: TGTGCCAGCTCACCAGTAATCAGGTCAAACTATGGCTACACCTTC. Its translation is CASSPVIRSNYGYTF.

The V call is TRBV5-1, the J call TRBJ2-1; D possibly corresponds to TRBD2 (6 bases). Germline CDR1 is SGHRS and CDR2 is YFSETQ. V was pared by 2 bases and J by 6 bases, with 18 bases between. CDR3 length: 16 amino acids. As DNA, the CDR3 is TGCGCCAGCAGCTTACGGCAGGGTCGGGGAGGCAATGAGCAGTTCTTC. It is translated as CASSLRQGRGGNEQFF.

V and J are TRBV5-1 and TRBJ1-1, with D possibly being TRBD1 (6 bases). The CDR3 has 16 residues. Trimming stripped 4 bases from V and 0 bases from J, with 16 bases between. Looked up from germline, CDR1 is SGHRS and CDR2 is YFSETQ. The chain's CDR3 is CASSPAQGQLNTEAFF. In nucleotides, the CDR3 is TGCGCCAGCAGCCCGGCCCAGGGGCAGTTGAACACTGAAGCTTTCTTT.

This chain links TRBV6-5 with TRBJ1-1; the match to TRBD1 covers 11 bases. Germline assignment: CDR1 MNHEY and CDR2 SVGAGI. The CDR3 totals 13 residues. The V segment lost 6 bases and the J segment 7 bases; nucleotides outside the gene matches: 4. The CDR3, as DNA: TGTGCCAGCAGACTGGGACAGGGGGTTGAAGCTTTCTTT. Translating it yields CASRLGQGVEAFF.

This chain connects TRBV6-5 to TRBJ2-7; maybe TRBD2 (5 bases). Trimming cost V 5 bases and J 7 bases, with 9 bases left between them. Germline CDR1 is MNHEY and CDR2 is SVGAGI. This CDR3 is 11 amino acids long. The CDR3 spells CASSEAAEQYV. The DNA of the CDR3 is TGTGCCAGCAGTGAAGCGGCGGAGCAGTACGTC.

This chain connects TRBV6-6 to TRBJ2-7, with 11 bases that match TRBD1. Germline CDR1 is MNHNY and CDR2 is SVGAGI (reference sequence). V was pared by 4 bases and J by 3 bases, with 5 bases of the junction left unmatched. The CDR3 sequence is 15 residues long. CDR3 DNA: TGTGCCAGCAGTTCCGCCGGGACAGGGGGCTACGAGCAGTACTTC. Translated, it gives CASSSAGTGGYEQYF.

This clone was counted a single time. The genes are TRBV9 and TRBJ2-1, with 13 bases aligning to TRBD2. Germline V gives CDR1 SGDLS, CDR2 YYNGEE. V trimming: 6 bases; J trimming: 8 bases; junction bases outside the gene matches: 11. The CDR3 loop spans 16 amino acids. CDR3 protein: CASTPRLAGGRDEQFF. The DNA for the CDR3 is TGTGCCAGCACCCCTCGACTAGCGGGAGGCCGGGATGAGCAGTTCTTC.

The chain recombines TRBV5-4 with TRBJ1-2, with 8 bases that match TRBD1. V shed 3 bases, J shed 5 bases, and the junction held 12 bases outside the gene matches. Per the germline V gene, CDR1 is SGHNT and CDR2 is YYREEE (reference sequence). The CDR3 is 16 residues long. CDR3 sequence reads: CASSSLTGAGTYGYTF. CDR3 nucleotides: TGTGCCAGCAGCTCCCTGACAGGGGCTGGGACGTATGGCTACACCTTC.

The CDR3 loop is CATGRTTGANQPQHF. The CDR3 region has the DNA TGCGCCACCGGACGTACTACAGGGGCAAATCAGCCCCAGCATTTT. The chain is built from TRBV10-2 and TRBJ1-5, with 7 bases that match TRBD1. Trimming removed 10 bases from V and 4 bases from J; junction bases left unmatched: 13. This CDR3 contains 15 residues. Germline values: CDR1 WSHSY, CDR2 SAAADI.

This rearrangement joins TRBV27 to TRBJ1-2, with 7 bases matching TRBD1. The CDR3 has 12 amino acids. After removal of 10 bases from V and 5 bases from J, the junction contained 7 bases not matched to a gene. Per germline, CDR1 MNHEY and CDR2 SMNVEV (reference sequence). CDR3 sequence: CATRTGRYGYTF. The CDR3 nucleotides read TGTGCCACCCGGACAGGCCGTTATGGCTACACCTTC.

The chain joins TRBV7-2 to TRBJ1-1, with a tentative D call TRBD1 (5 bases). Deletions cut 3 bases from V and 3 bases from J, with 11 bases between. Looked up from germline, CDR1 is SGHTA and CDR2 is FQGNSA. The CDR3 spans 14 residues. CDR3 nucleotide sequence: TGTGCCAGCAGCTTGCTAGGGGTGGACACTGAAGCTTTCTTT. Translation: CASSLLGVDTEAFF. The whole variable domain, remainder taken from reference TRBV7-2 and TRBJ1-1, is GAGVSQSPSNKVTEKGKDVELRCDPISGHTALYWYRQSLGQGLEFLIYFQGNSAPDKSGLPSDRFSAERTGGSVSTLTIQRTQQEDSAVYLCASSLLGVDTEAFFGQGTRLTVV.

This rearrangement joins TRBV12-5 to TRBJ2-3; weak D call: TRBD1 (6 bases). Germline loops: CDR1 LGHNT, CDR2 FRNRAP. Trimming cost V 3 bases and J 4 bases, with 11 bases left between them. There are 14 residues in the CDR3. CDR3 sequence reads: CASGLQGPADTQYF. The DNA for the CDR3 is TGTGCTAGTGGTTTACAGGGTCCCGCAGATACGCAGTATTTT.

The CDR3 DNA follows: TGTGCCAGCACCGGGACTCCTGCTAGGGGGGCCAACGTCCTGACTTTC. Encoded protein: CASTGTPARGANVLTF. The chain couples TRBV19 to TRBJ2-6; maybe TRBD2 (6 bases). The germline V gene encodes CDR1 LNHDA and CDR2 SQIVND (reference sequence). V was shortened by 9 bases and J by 4 bases, with 19 bases between the two germline ends. This CDR3 has 16 amino acids.

The chain carries TRBV5-1 and TRBJ1-4; the D gene is possibly TRBD1 (5 bases). Germline CDR1 and CDR2: SGHRS and YFSETQ. The CDR3 extends over 14 amino acids. V was clipped by 2 bases and J by 6 bases, with 11 bases between them. In DNA, the CDR3 is TGCGCCAGCAGCTTTCAGGGAAGCTATGAAAAACTGTTTTTT. Translation gives CASSFQGSYEKLFF.

The gene calls are TRBV13 and TRBJ2-7, with 8 positions matching TRBD1. J gave up 4 bases and V 6 bases, and 8 bases lay outside the gene matches. This CDR3 is built from 14 residues. The germline V gene encodes CDR1 PRHDT and CDR2 FYEKMQ (reference sequence). The CDR3 loop is CASSPGGAPYEQYF. DNA for the CDR3: TGTGCCAGCAGTCCAGGGGGCGCGCCTTACGAGCAGTACTTC.

The V and J genes are TRBV5-1 and TRBJ2-1, with D maybe TRBD1 (5 bases). Germline lookup yields CDR1 SGHRS and CDR2 YFSETQ. CDR3 length: 17 residues. V was cut by 2 bases and J by 6 bases, with 21 bases left in between. This CDR3 reads CASSFWKGSNRFNEQFF. Here the CDR3 DNA reads TGCGCCAGCAGCTTCTGGAAGGGGTCTAATAGGTTCAATGAGCAGTTCTTC.

The chain combines TRBV9 with TRBJ2-1, with 8 bases aligning to TRBD2. The CDR3 covers 14 residues. From germline, CDR1 is SGDLS and CDR2 YYNGEE. Losses at the gene ends were 5 bases for V and 10 bases for J; bases not matched to a gene: 11. CDR3: CASSLGTRSEEQFF. CDR3 DNA: TGTGCCAGCAGTTTAGGGACTAGGTCGGAGGAGCAGTTCTTC.

The V gene is TRBV18, the J gene TRBJ2-2; D is unresolved. The CDR3 length is 16 residues. Germline V lookup: CDR1 KGHSH, CDR2 LQKENI. V was trimmed by 3 bases and J by 5 bases, leaving 16 bases between them. CDR3: CASSPFTGLRTGELFF. In DNA form, the CDR3 reads TGTGCCAGCTCACCGTTTACCGGTCTCAGGACCGGGGAGCTGTTTTTT.

The V call is TRBV9, the J call TRBJ2-1; 8 nucleotides align to TRBD2. The CDR3 sequence is 15 residues long. Germline lookup yields CDR1 SGDLS and CDR2 YYNGEE. V trimming: 0 bases; J trimming: 5 bases; junction bases outside the gene matches: 4. This chain's CDR3 is CASSVGSGSHNEQFF. In DNA, the CDR3 is TGTGCCAGCAGCGTAGGAAGCGGGAGCCACAATGAGCAGTTCTTC.

The chain carries TRBV7-8 and TRBJ1-2; no clear D. Trimming left V 3 bases short and J 8 bases short, with 19 bases between. CDR3 length: 15 amino acids. Germline V gene lookup returns CDR1 SGHVS and CDR2 FQNEAQ. CDR3 residues: CASSFTANPPRGYTF. The CDR3 region has the DNA TGTGCCAGCAGCTTTACTGCGAACCCTCCGAGGGGCTACACCTTC.

This chain uses TRBV9 with TRBJ2-2; TRBD2 is a possible D gene (5 bases). V was clipped by 0 bases and J by 3 bases, with 12 bases between them. The CDR3 is made up of 16 amino acids. CDR1 and CDR2 from the germline V gene are SGDLS and YYNGEE. The CDR3 spells CASSVGLATHTGELFF. The CDR3 DNA sequence: TGTGCCAGCAGCGTAGGGCTAGCTACTCACACCGGGGAGCTGTTTTTT. Full variable domain (missing parts from reference TRBV9 and TRBJ2-2): DSGVTQTPKHLITATGQRVTLRCSPRSGDLSVYWYQQSLDQGLQFLIQYYNGEERAKGNILERFSAQQFPDLHSELNLSSLELGDSALYFCASSVGLATHTGELFFGEGSRLTVL.

The chain is built from TRBV7-2 and TRBJ2-7; 9 nucleotides match TRBD1. The junction had 14 bases not matched to a gene; V was cut back by 5 bases and J by 3 bases. This CDR3 has 17 amino acids. Germline values: CDR1 SGHTA, CDR2 FQGNSA. DNA of the CDR3: TGTGCCAGCAGCCAACACCCGATCGGGACAGGGTACTACGAGCAGTACGTC. Its protein product is CASSQHPIGTGYYEQYV.

The chain employs TRBV29-1 and TRBJ2-5; 12 nucleotides line up with TRBD1. The germline V gene has CDR1 SQVTM and CDR2 ANQGSEA. This CDR3 is built from 15 residues. V trimming: 4 bases; J trimming: 1 base; junction bases outside the gene matches: 4. CDR3 protein: CSVAVGQGAQETQYF. The CDR3 DNA is TGCAGCGTTGCCGTGGGACAGGGGGCCCAAGAGACCCAGTACTTC.

In its sample, this clone was seen once. The rearrangement links TRBV2 to TRBJ2-3, with 12 bases that match TRBD1. The J segment lost 6 bases and the V segment lost 8 bases, leaving 6 bases of the junction unmatched. CDR3 size: 14 residues. Germline loops: CDR1 SNHLY, CDR2 FYNNEI. Written as DNA, the CDR3 is TGTGCCAGCCGGGACAGGGGGCTCACGGATACGCAGTATTTT. Translating it yields CASRDRGLTDTQYF.

Here the CDR3 DNA reads TGTGCCAGTAGTATACCGACTAGCGGGACATACAATGAGCAGTTCTTC. Its protein is CASSIPTSGTYNEQFF. The rearrangement joins TRBV19 to TRBJ2-1, with 11 bases fitting TRBD2. The V gene's germline CDR1 is LNHDA and CDR2 SQIVND (reference sequence). After removal of 2 bases from V and 4 bases from J, the junction contained 4 bases not matched to a gene. This CDR3 has 16 residues. Based on the CDR3 plus reference TRBV19 and TRBJ2-1, the full variable domain is DGGITQSPKYLFRKEGQNVTLSCEQNLNHDAMYWYRQDPGQGLRLIYYSQIVNDFQKGDIAEGYSVSREKKESFPLTVTSAQKNPTAFYLCASSIPTSGTYNEQFFGPGTRLTVL.

This chain's CDR3 is CSASATDGYTF. The CDR3 DNA follows: TGCAGTGCTAGTGCAACAGATGGCTACACCTTC. The V and J genes are TRBV20-1 and TRBJ1-2; no firm D call. The ends were cut back, 3 bases at V and 6 bases at J, with 8 bases in the middle. CDR1 and CDR2 from the germline V gene are DFQATT and SNEGSKA (reference sequence). The CDR3 totals 11 residues.

The DNA for the CDR3 is TGTGCCAGCAGTTTATCGACACTAGCGGGAGGGCCGAGGAGGGAGACCCAGTACTTC. Its translation is CASSLSTLAGGPRRETQYF. The V and J genes are TRBV27 and TRBJ2-5; 13 positions agree with TRBD2. From germline, CDR1 is MNHEY and CDR2 SMNVEV (reference sequence). There are 19 residues in the CDR3. The ends lost 0 bases at V and 5 bases at J; junction bases unmatched: 12.

This clone was detected only once. V and J are TRBV9 and TRBJ2-1; tentatively, D is TRBD1 (6 bases). Between the trimmed V and J ends, which lost 0 bases and 4 bases, there was a span of 17 bases. Germline V gene data show CDR1 as SGDLS and CDR2 as YYNGEE. The CDR3 is 17 amino acids. The DNA of the CDR3 is TGTGCCAGCAGCGTAGACTTCTTTAAAGGGGGATACAATGAGCAGTTCTTC. Translated: CASSVDFFKGGYNEQFF.

The rearrangement uses TRBV19 and TRBJ2-1; 15 bases are shared with TRBD2. Germline V gene sequence: CDR1 LNHDA, CDR2 SQIVND (reference sequence). The CDR3 has 17 amino acids. V lost 6 bases to trimming and J lost 3 bases; unmatched junction nucleotides: 6. DNA of the CDR3: TGTGCCAGTAGGGAACCGGGACTAGCGGGAGGCTACAATGAGCAGTTCTTC. It encodes CASREPGLAGGYNEQFF.

The chain links TRBV5-4 to TRBJ2-3; 14 bases match TRBD2. The CDR3 is 18 amino acids. Germline V CDR1 and CDR2: SGHNT, YYREEE (reference sequence). Losses at the gene ends were 4 bases for V and 4 bases for J; bases not matched to a gene: 11. The CDR3: CASSPPGLAGAGADTQYF. DNA of the CDR3: TGTGCCAGCAGCCCGCCGGGACTAGCGGGAGCCGGGGCAGATACGCAGTATTTT.